A selection of T cell receptor beta chains follows, all from one sample in a study of Siglec-9 on CD8 T cells in melanoma. Assay used: immunoSEQ multiplex PCR; TCRdb lists only in-frame clones, some missing. The sample contains some 27,000 clones, 80% of which appear only once. The specimen was Siglec-9- CD8+ T cells sorted from blood. The receptors here all came from a human donor in good health. CDR3s include the opening cysteine and the closing phenylalanine or tryptophan.

>TRBV6-1|TRBJ2-7
CASSVHRDEQYF
>TRBV5-4|TRBJ1-1
CASSFKGAWEAFF
>TRBV28|TRBJ1-6
CASSFGAVGSPLHF
>TRBV5-5|TRBJ1-2
CASSSDGGGLNYGYTF
>TRBV9|TRBJ1-2
CASSVSFWGQGRIKEDGYTF
>TRBV4-1|TRBJ2-7
CASSPGGRTTYEQYF
>TRBV5-1|TRBJ2-2
CASSLGTLGSGGELFF
>TRBV15|TRBJ1-1
CATSSSGQARMNTEAFF
>TRBV10-1|TRBJ2-6
CASSESAGANVLTF
>TRBV19|TRBJ2-1
CASSATSFHYNEQFF
>TRBV11-2|TRBJ2-1
CASSQIRDRDHEQFF
>TRBV25-1|TRBJ2-5
CASSEGMGAETQYF
>TRBV5-1|TRBJ2-5
CASSLASGGAETQYF
>TRBV7-6|TRBJ2-1
CASSPQGNYNEQFF
>TRBV5-1|TRBJ2-7
CASSLTGVRSYEQYF
>TRBV4-1|TRBJ2-2
CASSHHTGELFF
>TRBV28|TRBJ2-1
CASSFLIGTRYNEQFF
>TRBV19|TRBJ2-3
CASSKRSGRDLRSYSTDTQYF
>TRBV9|TRBJ2-2
CASSVAGTGGELFF
>TRBV7-9|TRBJ2-1
CASRRGTVDNEQFF